One and the same sample provided the 23 T cell receptor beta chains below, sequenced in a study of blood T cell repertoires in COVID-19. Measured with immunoSEQ multiplex PCR; TCRdb has only the in-frame clones, and not every one. The table lists about 360,000 clones, roughly 90% of them singletons. The sample consisted of peripheral blood. The receptors originated from a woman in her sixties with COVID-19, enrolled during active disease.

The gene calls are TRBV3-1 (or the pseudogene TRBV3-2) and TRBJ2-7, with 11 bases identical to TRBD2. The CDR3 is 15 amino acids. V gave up 4 bases and J gave up 2 bases; unmatched junction bases: 4. Germline loops: CDR1 LGHDT, CDR2 YNNKEL (reference sequence). CDR3 sequence: CASSLTSGATYEQYF. CDR3 coding DNA: TGTGCCAGCAGCCTGACTAGCGGGGCTACCTACGAGCAGTACTTC.

This chain uses TRBV29-1 with TRBJ1-4; 7 bases are shared with TRBD1. The CDR3 has 14 amino acids. The V segment lost 4 bases and the J segment 4 bases; nucleotides outside the gene matches: 6. Germline V gene sequence: CDR1 SQVTM, CDR2 ANQGSEA. CDR3 loop: CSVAPGTDNEKLFF. The DNA of the CDR3 is TGCAGCGTTGCCCCCGGGACAGATAATGAAAAACTGTTTTTT.

Remarks on this clone: Other DNA variants within this sample encode the same CDR3. V gene TRBV15 combines with J gene TRBJ2-5, with a possible D match to TRBD1 (5 bases). Germline V gene lookup returns CDR1 LNHNV and CDR2 YYDKDF (reference sequence). This CDR3 has 12 residues. Trimming took off 6 bases at V and 2 bases at J, with 7 bases between the two ends. The CDR3 is CATRGLQETQYF. The CDR3 DNA reads TGTGCCACCAGGGGGCTTCAAGAGACCCAGTACTTC.

The chain employs TRBV18 and TRBJ2-2, with TRBD1 matching over 9 bases. This CDR3 spans 16 amino acids. Germline assignment: CDR1 KGHSH and CDR2 LQKENI. With V trimmed by 4 bases and J by 1 base, 4 bases remained unmatched. The CDR3, as DNA: TGTGCCAGCTCACAGACAGGGGGGATGAACACCGGGGAGCTGTTTTTT. Protein: CASSQTGGMNTGELFF.

This chain uses TRBV18 with TRBJ1-2; D may be TRBD1 (5 bases). Germline CDR1 and CDR2: KGHSH and LQKENI. The CDR3 length is 14 residues. V was clipped by 6 bases and J by 7 bases, with 18 bases between them. The CDR3 DNA follows: TGTGCCAGCTCTCCAACAAGGTTGGGGGGTGGCTACACCTTC. Protein sequence: CASSPTRLGGGYTF. Full variable domain (outside the CDR3, taken from reference TRBV18 and TRBJ1-2): NAGVMQNPRHLVRRRGQEARLRCSPMKGHSHVYWYRQLPEEGLKFMVYLQKENIIDESGMPKERFSAEFPKEGPSILRIQQVVRGDSAAYFCASSPTRLGGGYTFGSGTRLTVV.

The chain couples TRBV19 to TRBJ1-5; possible D gene TRBD1, 5 bases. The V end was cut by 3 bases, the J end by 2 bases, with 8 bases between. The V gene's germline CDR1 is LNHDA and CDR2 SQIVND (reference sequence). This CDR3 has 14 residues. CDR3 DNA sequence: TGTGCCAGTAGTATGAAGGGGCGCAATCAGCCCCAGCATTTT. Its protein is CASSMKGRNQPQHF.

This chain uses TRBV19 with TRBJ2-7; 10 nucleotides match TRBD1. There are 15 residues in the CDR3. V shed 0 bases, J shed 5 bases, and the junction held 4 bases outside the gene matches. CDR1 is LNHDA and CDR2 is SQIVND in the germline V gene (reference sequence). CDR3 loop: CASSIEGQGSDEQYF. In DNA, the CDR3 is TGTGCCAGTAGTATAGAGGGACAGGGGAGCGACGAGCAGTACTTC.

This clone was seen a few times. The chain recombines TRBV4-2 with TRBJ1-6; no definite D call. Germline V gene lookup returns CDR1 LGHNA and CDR2 YNFKEQ. This CDR3 has 12 amino acids. V was trimmed by 1 base and J by 12 bases, leaving 7 bases between them. The CDR3 sequence: CASSQAGLPLHF. In DNA, the CDR3 is TGTGCCAGCAGCCAAGCAGGTCTACCCCTCCACTTT.

The chain uses TRBV11-3 and TRBJ2-1, with D tentatively TRBD1 (6 bases). The germline gives CDR1 SGHNT, CDR2 YENEEA. V lost 0 bases and J 4 bases, leaving 10 bases between the germline ends. The CDR3 length is 15 residues. The CDR3 DNA reads as TGTGCCAGCAGCTTAGATCAGGGGTCTTACAATGAGCAGTTCTTC. Amino acids: CASSLDQGSYNEQFF.

The genes are TRBV9 and TRBJ2-2, with 9 bases identical to TRBD1. V lost 1 base, J lost 6 bases, and 4 bases stayed unmatched. CDR1 and CDR2 from the germline V gene are SGDLS and YYNGEE. The CDR3 consists of 15 residues. This chain's CDR3 is CASSVRTGEPGELFF. CDR3 sequence (DNA): TGTGCCAGCAGCGTAAGGACAGGGGAGCCCGGGGAGCTGTTTTTT.

V gene TRBV30 combines with J gene TRBJ2-7, with TRBD1 as a possible D gene (6 bases). This CDR3 comprises 12 residues. Germline V CDR1 and CDR2: GTSNPN, SVGIG (reference sequence). Trimming removed 0 bases from V and 3 bases from J, with 6 bases in between. This CDR3 reads CAWSVTGYEQYF. The DNA for the CDR3 is TGTGCCTGGAGTGTGACAGGCTACGAGCAGTACTTC.

This clone was counted only a few times. The chain is built from TRBV11-2 and TRBJ2-7, with 10 nucleotides matching TRBD1. The CDR3 runs to 14 residues. Trimming removed 6 bases from V and 2 bases from J; junction bases left unmatched: 4. Germline V CDR1 and CDR2: SGHAT, FQNNGV. The DNA for the CDR3 is TGTGCCAGCAGGGGGACAGGGGTCACCTACGAGCAGTACTTC. Protein sequence: CASRGTGVTYEQYF.

The chain links TRBV7-6 to TRBJ2-5; 8 bases map to TRBD2. Germline V gene lookup returns CDR1 SGHVS and CDR2 FNYEAQ. V shed 1 base, J shed 12 bases, and the junction held 19 bases outside the gene matches. CDR3 length: 17 residues. This CDR3 reads CASSLEPYRTSWNEEYF. The CDR3 nucleotides read TGTGCCAGCAGCTTAGAACCGTATCGGACTAGCTGGAACGAGGAGTACTTC. The whole variable domain, remainder taken from reference TRBV7-6 and TRBJ2-5, is GAGVSQSPRYKVTKRGQDVALRCDPISGHVSLYWYRQALGQGPEFLTYFNYEAQQDKSGLPNDRFSAERPEGSISTLTIQRTEQRDSAMYRCASSLEPYRTSWNEEYFGPGTRLLVL.

The chain couples TRBV4-1 to TRBJ1-1; a possible D gene is TRBD1 (5 bases). CDR3 length: 14 residues. Germline CDR1 and CDR2: MGHRA and YSYEKL. Trimming left V 0 bases short and J 4 bases short, with 9 bases between. CDR3 bases: TGCGCCAGCAGCCAAGACTGGGGGGGCACTGAAGCTTTCTTT. Translated: CASSQDWGGTEAFF.

This clone has just one count. The gene calls are TRBV6-1 and TRBJ2-1; 9 nucleotides match TRBD2. CDR3 length equals 16 residues. The junction had 2 bases not matched to a gene; V was cut back by 0 bases and J by 2 bases. CDR1 is MNHNS, CDR2 SASEGT, per germline. The CDR3 loop is CASSEAASGAYNEQFF. The CDR3 DNA reads TGTGCCAGCAGTGAAGCGGCTAGCGGGGCCTACAATGAGCAGTTCTTC.

This chain joins TRBV5-4 and TRBJ2-7; 10 bases agree with TRBD1. The CDR3 consists of 14 residues. Germline V gene lookup returns CDR1 SGHNT and CDR2 YYREEE (reference sequence). With 4 bases clipped from V and 5 bases from J, the junction kept 6 bases outside the gene matches. Written as DNA, the CDR3 is TGTGCCAGCAGCATCACCGGACAGGGGGACGAGCAGTACTTC. Translation gives CASSITGQGDEQYF.

This clone appeared a few times. This chain connects TRBV10-3 to TRBJ1-2, with a tentative D call TRBD1 (5 bases). CDR1 and CDR2 from the germline V gene are ENHRY and SYGVKD. Deletions cut 0 bases from V and 4 bases from J, with 6 bases between. CDR3 size: 13 residues. The CDR3 DNA sequence: TGTGCCATCAGTGAGTCCACAGGCTATGGCTACACCTTC. This gives the protein CAISESTGYGYTF.

This sequence joins TRBV6-5 and TRBJ1-1, with D hard to call. The CDR3 consists of 16 residues. Trimming took off 0 bases at V and 11 bases at J, with 22 bases between the two ends. Germline V CDR1 and CDR2: MNHEY, SVGAGI. CDR3 nucleotide sequence: TGTGCCAGCAGTTACTCACTCTTACAGTATGGTGAAAACGCTTTCTTT. This encodes CASSYSLLQYGENAFF.

V gene TRBV18 combines with J gene TRBJ1-2, with a weak D call TRBD1 (6 bases). The V gene's germline CDR1 is KGHSH and CDR2 LQKENI. The ends were cut back, 5 bases at V and 3 bases at J, with 13 bases in the middle. The CDR3 extends over 14 amino acids. The CDR3 loop is CASSTTGFDYGYTF. The CDR3 region has the DNA TGTGCCAGCTCAACGACAGGCTTCGACTATGGCTACACCTTC.

This clone was detected once. This chain uses TRBV21-1 with TRBJ1-5; the table names TRBD1, a call not compared with the DNA. TRBV21-1 is a recognized pseudogene. The CDR3 consists of 14 residues. The CDR3 sequence is CASSSRQGNQPQHF. The CDR3 DNA reads as TGTGCCAGCAGCTCCCGACAGGGAAATCAGCCCCAGCATTTT.

To note about this clone: This same CDR3 is encoded by further DNA sequences in the sample. The CDR3 nucleotides are TGTGCCAGCAGCCGACAGGGGGACGGCTACACCTTC. It yields the protein CASSRQGDGYTF. This rearrangement joins TRBV6-6 to TRBJ1-2, with TRBD1 matching 9 bases. The length of the CDR3 is 12 residues. V lost 6 bases to trimming and J lost 8 bases; unmatched junction nucleotides: 4. CDR1 MNHNY and CDR2 SVGAGI come from the germline V gene (reference sequence).

The chain has TRBV10-3 and TRBJ1-3; a possible D gene is TRBD1 (5 bases). V shed 6 bases and J shed 0 bases, with 15 bases lying between them. CDR3 size: 16 residues. The germline V gene encodes CDR1 ENHRY and CDR2 SYGVKD. CDR3 DNA sequence: TGTGCCATCAGATCAGGGTTCCCAAGCTCTGGAAACACCATATATTTT. Its protein product is CAIRSGFPSSGNTIYF.

V gene TRBV7-9 combines with J gene TRBJ1-4, with 7 positions matching TRBD1. With 5 bases clipped from V and 3 bases from J, the junction kept 3 bases outside the gene matches. This CDR3 comprises 14 residues. Germline CDR1 and CDR2: SEHNR and FQNEAQ (reference sequence). The CDR3 DNA sequence: TGTGCCAGCAGCACGCAGGGGGCTAATGAAAAACTGTTTTTT. The encoded protein is CASSTQGANEKLFF.